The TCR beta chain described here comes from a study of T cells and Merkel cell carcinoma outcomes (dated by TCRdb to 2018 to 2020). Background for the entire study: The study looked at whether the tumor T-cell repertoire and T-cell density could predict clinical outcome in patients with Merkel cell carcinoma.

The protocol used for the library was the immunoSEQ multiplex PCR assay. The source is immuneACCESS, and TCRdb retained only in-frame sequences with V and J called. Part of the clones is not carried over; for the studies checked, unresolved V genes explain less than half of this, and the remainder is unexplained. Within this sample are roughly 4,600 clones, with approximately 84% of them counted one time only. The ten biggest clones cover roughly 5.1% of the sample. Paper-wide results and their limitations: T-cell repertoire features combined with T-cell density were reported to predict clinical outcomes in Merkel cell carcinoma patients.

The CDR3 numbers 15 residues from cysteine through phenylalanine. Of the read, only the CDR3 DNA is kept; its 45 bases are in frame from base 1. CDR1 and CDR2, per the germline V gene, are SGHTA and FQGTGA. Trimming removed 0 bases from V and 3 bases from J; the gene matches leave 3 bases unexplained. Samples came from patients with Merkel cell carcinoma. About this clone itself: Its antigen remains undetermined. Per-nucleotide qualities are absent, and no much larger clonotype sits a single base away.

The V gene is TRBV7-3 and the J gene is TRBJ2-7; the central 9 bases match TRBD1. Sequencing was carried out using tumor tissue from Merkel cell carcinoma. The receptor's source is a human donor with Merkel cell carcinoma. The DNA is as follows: TGTGCCAGCAGCTTAACGGGACAGGGAGGCTACGAGCAGTACTTC. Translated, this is CASSLTGQGGYEQYF.